The T cell receptor beta chain under discussion was sequenced for a study of spatial heterogeneity in lung cancer. Whole-study context: Any follow-up PBMC samples that were available went on to be sequenced, and the median time to follow-up was roughly two years after resection.

Indicated time point: blood at routine non-recurrence follow-up after resection. Whole RNA was taken from tumor, nontumor lung or frozen PBMC; it was then sequenced unsorted. In its sample, this clonotype was seen many times. The junction had 5 bases not matched to a gene; V was cut back by 4 bases and J by 4 bases. The CDR3 covers 15 residues. The germline gives CDR1 SGHTS, CDR2 YDEGEE. Every TCR cDNA molecule bore its own unique molecular identifier. MiXCR was run by TCRdb on the 5' RACE reads, yielding one entry per CDR3 protein. Of about 43,000 distinct CDR3 sequences in the sample, approximately 22% were seen once.

Sample: PBMCs, taken at follow-up. This TCR came from a female donor with early-stage non-small cell lung cancer. The rearrangement joins TRBV5-8 to TRBJ2-6, with TRBD1 identical over 7 bases. The CDR3 DNA follows: TGTGCCAGCAGCCAGACAGGGTCCGGGGCCAACGTCCTGACTTTC. Encoded protein: CASSQTGSGANVLTF.